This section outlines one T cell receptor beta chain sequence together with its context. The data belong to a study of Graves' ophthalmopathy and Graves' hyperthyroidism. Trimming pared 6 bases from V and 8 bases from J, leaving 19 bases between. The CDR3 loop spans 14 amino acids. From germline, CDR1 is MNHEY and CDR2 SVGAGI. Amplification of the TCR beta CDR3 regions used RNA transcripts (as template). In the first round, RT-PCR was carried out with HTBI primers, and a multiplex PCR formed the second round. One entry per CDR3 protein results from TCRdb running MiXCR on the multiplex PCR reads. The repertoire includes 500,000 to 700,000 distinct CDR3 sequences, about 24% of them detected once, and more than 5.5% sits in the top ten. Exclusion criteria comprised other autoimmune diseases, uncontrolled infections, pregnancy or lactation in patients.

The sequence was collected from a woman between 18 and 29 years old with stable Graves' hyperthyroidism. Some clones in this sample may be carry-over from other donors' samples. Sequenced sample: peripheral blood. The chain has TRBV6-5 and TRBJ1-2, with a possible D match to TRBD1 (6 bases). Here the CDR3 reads CASSYNREIRGYTF. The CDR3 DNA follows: TGTGCCAGCAGCTATAACAGGGAGATTAGGGGCTACACCTTC.